Listed here are 25 T cell receptor beta chains from one sample, sequenced in a study of T cell responses to AZD1222 COVID-19 vaccine. The data were produced by immunoSEQ multiplex PCR, yet TCRdb's version contains in-frame clones alone and is incomplete. The sample lists about 57,000 clones; over 75% were seen once. The specimen was peripheral blood, collected on day 0 of AZD1222 vaccination. The receptors originated from an adult in good health.

CDR3 sequence reads: CASSLVGFSSLNEQFF. The CDR3 region has the DNA TGTGCCAGCAGCTTGGTGGGGTTCTCTAGTCTCAATGAGCAGTTCTTC. The rearrangement joins TRBV5-6 to TRBJ2-1; D unresolved. Trimming removed 0 bases from V and 6 bases from J, with 16 bases in between. Germline V gene lookup returns CDR1 SGHDT and CDR2 YYEEEE. The CDR3 is 16 residues long.

The chain employs TRBV3-1 (or the pseudogene TRBV3-2) and TRBJ1-2; D ambiguous. The CDR3 contains 14 residues. Looked up from germline, CDR1 is LGHDT and CDR2 is YNNKEL (reference sequence). Trimming removed 0 bases from V and 8 bases from J, with 13 bases in between. CDR3 DNA sequence: TGTGCCAGCAGCCAAGATAGCACAGCCCGCGGCTACACCTTC. It specifies CASSQDSTARGYTF.

This rearrangement joins TRBV5-5 to TRBJ1-2; no definite D call. The V gene lost 4 bases and the J gene lost 5 bases, with 21 bases spanning the gap. The CDR3 length is 16 residues. Germline CDR1 and CDR2: SGHKS and YYEKEE (reference sequence). DNA of the CDR3: TGTGCCAGCAGCCCACTGGCCCGGACGGAGGTGTATGGCTACACCTTC. It specifies CASSPLARTEVYGYTF.

The chain combines TRBV29-1 with TRBJ1-2; D gene unclear. Trimming stripped 6 bases from V and 3 bases from J, with 8 bases between. There are 11 residues in the CDR3. Per the germline V gene, CDR1 is SQVTM and CDR2 is ANQGSEA. CDR3 protein: CSVQIDYGYTF. The CDR3 nucleotides are TGCAGCGTGCAGATCGACTATGGCTACACCTTC. The full variable domain, with the rest looked up from reference TRBV29-1 and TRBJ1-2, is SAVISQKPSRDICQRGTSLTIQCQVDSQVTMMFWYRQQPGQSLTLIATANQGSEATYESGFVIDKFPISRPNLTFSTLTVSNMSPEDSSIYLCSVQIDYGYTFGSGTRLTVV.

The chain uses TRBV3-1 (or the pseudogene TRBV3-2) and TRBJ2-1; D not resolved. This CDR3 has 14 residues. V dropped 0 bases and J dropped 10 bases, with 13 bases sitting between them. Germline V gene data show CDR1 as LGHDT and CDR2 as YNNKEL (reference sequence). The CDR3 bases are TGTGCCAGCAGCCAAGAGAGAGGCTTGAGGGAGCAGTTCTTC. Protein sequence: CASSQERGLREQFF.

The chain is built from TRBV14 and TRBJ2-5, with 7 bases lining up with TRBD1. The V and J ends lost 4 bases and 5 bases, in that order; junction bases with no gene match: 10. This CDR3 has 15 residues. Germline CDR1 and CDR2: SGHDN and FVKESK. Here the CDR3 reads CASSPIDRDAETQYF. The CDR3 region has the DNA TGTGCCAGCAGCCCAATCGACAGGGACGCGGAGACCCAGTACTTC. The whole variable domain, remainder taken from reference TRBV14 and TRBJ2-5, is EAGVTQFPSHSVIEKGQTVTLRCDPISGHDNLYWYRRVMGKEIKFLLHFVKESKQDESGMPNNRFLAERTGGTYSTLKVQPAELEDSGVYFCASSPIDRDAETQYFGPGTRLLVL.

Worth noting for this clone: Lacking the conserved final phenylalanine or tryptophan, this CDR3 likely reflects a read error. The DNA is left out, because the CDR3 cannot be placed on it with certainty; the CDR3 is given as TCRdb lists it. The chain joins TRBV12-5 to TRBJ1-1; the DNA was not compared with TRBD1, the D call given in the table. Germline V gene data show CDR1 as LGHNT and CDR2 as FRNRAP. With termini counted, the CDR3 has 12 amino acids. CDR3 loop: CASGLDTQQGAL.

This clone was observed a single time. The chain combines TRBV14 with TRBJ2-7, with a tentative D call TRBD2 (6 bases). This CDR3 comprises 12 residues. Trimming took 4 bases from V and 3 from J, leaving 7 bases between them. In germline, CDR1 is SGHDN, CDR2 FVKESK. The CDR3 region is CASSLGGYEQYF. The CDR3 DNA is TGTGCCAGCAGCCTCGGGGGCTACGAGCAGTACTTC.

The gene calls are TRBV18 and TRBJ1-2; possibly TRBD1 for D (5 bases). This CDR3 has 15 residues. Trimming took off 6 bases at V and 1 base at J, with 15 bases between the two ends. Germline assignment: CDR1 KGHSH and CDR2 LQKENI. CDR3 residues: CASSPWGDRNYGYTF. CDR3 DNA sequence: TGTGCCAGCTCGCCCTGGGGGGACCGTAACTATGGCTACACCTTC.

The genes are TRBV10-2 and TRBJ2-3; D possibly matches TRBD1 or TRBD2 (6 bases each). Trimming shortened V by 3 bases and J by 3 bases, and 13 bases separated the two germline ends. The CDR3 extends over 15 amino acids. Germline V gene sequence: CDR1 WSHSY, CDR2 SAAADI. The CDR3 region has the DNA TGCGCCAGCAGTGAAGGAGGGGGGCGAACAGATACGCAGTATTTT. It is translated as CASSEGGGRTDTQYF.

This rearrangement joins TRBV5-3 to TRBJ1-5, with TRBD1 as a possible D gene (5 bases). TRBV5-3 is designated an ORF whose function remains uncertain. The CDR3 spans 15 residues. Trimming pared 4 bases from V and 6 bases from J, leaving 17 bases between. Written as DNA, the CDR3 is TGTGCCAGAAGCAGGTTGGGGGAGGTCAGTCAGCCCCAGCATTTT. Translation: CARSRLGEVSQPQHF.

This clone has more than one count but fewer than ten. The rearrangement links TRBV6-5 to TRBJ2-7; 7 bases are shared with TRBD1. Germline assignment: CDR1 MNHEY and CDR2 SVGAGI. With 0 bases clipped from V and 4 bases from J, the junction kept 6 bases outside the gene matches. This CDR3 region has 15 residues. The CDR3 is CASSYSGTARYEQYF. The CDR3, as DNA: TGTGCCAGCAGTTACTCCGGGACAGCGAGATACGAGCAGTACTTC.

The chain has TRBV19 and TRBJ2-7; D uncertain. The CDR3 sequence is 14 residues long. Per germline, CDR1 LNHDA and CDR2 SQIVND (reference sequence). Trimming left V 3 bases short and J 2 bases short, with 11 bases between. The DNA of the CDR3 is TGTGCCAGTAGTATCGGGCGGCAGGCCTACGAGCAGTACTTC. It specifies CASSIGRQAYEQYF. The entire variable domain, with the rest obtained from reference TRBV19 and TRBJ2-7, is as follows: DGGITQSPKYLFRKEGQNVTLSCEQNLNHDAMYWYRQDPGQGLRLIYYSQIVNDFQKGDIAEGYSVSREKKESFPLTVTSAQKNPTAFYLCASSIGRQAYEQYFGPGTRLTVT.

This clone was seen a single time. The rearrangement uses TRBV28 and TRBJ2-7; D possibly corresponds to TRBD1 (5 bases). This CDR3 contains 15 residues. V was shortened by 4 bases and J by 0 bases, with 13 bases between the two germline ends. Germline CDR1 is MDHEN and CDR2 is SYDVKM. CDR3 DNA sequence: TGTGCCAGCAGTTCCGTACAGGAAAACTCCTACGAGCAGTACTTC. Protein: CASSSVQENSYEQYF.

This clone was picked up one time. DNA of the CDR3: TGTGCCAGCAGCTTATCGACAGGTGGAACCTACGAGCAGTACTTC. This encodes CASSLSTGGTYEQYF. The rearrangement uses TRBV7-2 and TRBJ2-7, with a weak D call TRBD1 (6 bases). Per germline, CDR1 SGHTA and CDR2 FQGNSA. This CDR3 region has 15 residues. V was shortened by 2 bases and J by 2 bases, with 13 bases between the two germline ends.

The chain combines TRBV5-1 with TRBJ2-3; D ambiguous. The CDR3 spans 15 residues. Deletions cut 0 bases from V and 6 bases from J, with 14 bases between. Germline V lookup: CDR1 SGHRS, CDR2 YFSETQ. The CDR3 DNA reads TGCGCCAGCAGCTTGGCCTTCCCCGACGGCGATACGCAGTATTTT. Protein: CASSLAFPDGDTQYF.

The chain links TRBV3-1 (or the pseudogene TRBV3-2) to TRBJ1-3; 8 positions match TRBD1. Unmatched junction bases numbered 10, after V lost 5 bases and J lost 4 bases. The CDR3 spans 16 residues. The germline CDR1 and CDR2 sequences are LGHDT and YNNKEL (reference sequence). The CDR3 region has the DNA TGTGCCAGCAGCGGAGGACAGGGTTTAAAAGGAAACACCATATATTTT. Protein product: CASSGGQGLKGNTIYF.

V usage is TRBV18 and J usage is TRBJ2-2; tentative D call: TRBD2 (6 bases). The CDR3 is 15 residues long. The V and J ends lost 6 bases and 6 bases respectively, with 17 bases between them. Germline CDR1 and CDR2: KGHSH and LQKENI. The CDR3 DNA sequence: TGTGCCAGCTCGAGCCGCGGGACCAACGCCGGGGAGCTGTTTTTT. Amino acid sequence: CASSSRGTNAGELFF.

The chain recombines TRBV5-6 with TRBJ1-2; possibly TRBD1 for D (6 bases). Germline-derived CDR1 and CDR2 are SGHDT and YYEEEE. The CDR3 has 16 residues. The V end lost 6 bases, the J end lost 3 bases, and 21 bases lay between the germline ends. This CDR3 reads CASIYGGPQGHYGYTF. The CDR3 nucleotides are TGTGCCAGCATTTACGGCGGACCACAGGGTCACTATGGCTACACCTTC. The full variable domain, in which reference TRBV5-6 and TRBJ1-2 provide the parts outside the CDR3, is DAGVTQSPTHLIKTRGQQVTLRCSPKSGHDTVSWYQQALGQGPQFIFQYYEEEERQRGNFPDRFSGHQFPNYSSELNVNALLLGDSALYLCASIYGGPQGHYGYTFGSGTRLTVV.

This clone was seen just once. The genes are TRBV29-1 and TRBJ1-2, with a possible D match to TRBD1 (5 bases). V was pared by 4 bases and J by 6 bases, with 9 bases between. CDR3 size: 11 residues. CDR1 and CDR2 from the germline V gene are SQVTM and ANQGSEA. The CDR3 loop reads CSVGGVDGYTF. In nucleotides, the CDR3 is TGCAGCGTTGGAGGGGTAGATGGCTACACCTTC.

The J gene is TRBJ1-3, the V gene TRBV19; D gene unclear. The CDR3 consists of 15 residues. The germline gives CDR1 LNHDA, CDR2 SQIVND (reference sequence). V was shortened by 5 bases and J by 4 bases, with 15 bases between the two germline ends. CDR3 loop: CASSEGNRSGNTIYF. In DNA, the CDR3 is TGTGCCAGTAGTGAAGGAAACCGTTCGGGAAACACCATATATTTT.

CDR3 nucleotide sequence: TGTGCCAGCGGACGGTCGGGCATTGAAGCTTTCTTT. It yields the protein CASGRSGIEAFF. The chain joins TRBV12-3 or TRBV12-4 to TRBJ1-1; D not certain. The CDR3 sequence is 12 residues long. V lost 8 bases and J lost 7, with 14 bases in between.

The gene calls are TRBV5-8 and TRBJ1-5; D is perhaps TRBD1 (5 bases). Germline loops: CDR1 SGHTS, CDR2 YDEGEE. V lost 0 bases, J lost 9 bases, and 16 bases lay in between. CDR3 length: 15 residues. This chain's CDR3 is CASSLERGWSRPQHF. The CDR3 coding sequence is TGTGCCAGCAGCTTGGAAAGGGGATGGAGCCGGCCCCAGCATTTT.

The gene calls are TRBV11-3 and TRBJ2-7, with D possibly called TRBD1 or TRBD2 (5 bases each). This CDR3 contains 15 residues. The V gene's germline CDR1 is SGHNT and CDR2 YENEEA. Trimming left V 6 bases short and J 3 bases short, with 18 bases between. The CDR3 DNA sequence: TGTGCCAGCAGTCAAAAGGCGGCAGGGAGCTACGAGCAGTACTTC. Its translation: CASSQKAAGSYEQYF.

The chain links TRBV13 to TRBJ1-3; D perhaps matches TRBD1 (5 bases). The CDR3 is made up of 15 amino acids. Germline loops: CDR1 PRHDT, CDR2 FYEKMQ (reference sequence). The ends were cut back, 6 bases at V and 0 bases at J, with 12 bases in the middle. The CDR3 loop is CASSFGQISGNTIYF. The CDR3 bases are TGTGCCAGCAGTTTCGGACAAATCTCTGGAAACACCATATATTTT.